This record concerns one TCR beta chain sequence. Germline-derived CDR1 and CDR2 are GTSNPN and SVGIG (reference sequence). The CDR3 covers 16 residues. Unmatched junction bases numbered 7, after V lost 0 bases and J lost 3 bases. The data were obtained in a study of CD8+ T cells in alopecia areata. Study information: It was oral tofacitinib, at 5 to 10 mg twice daily, that treated patients received.

Collection of lesional scalp punch biopsies and peripheral blood was performed in alopecia areata patients. Isolated RNA was reverse transcribed into cDNA used as the sequencing template. Using immunoSEQ multiplex PCR, the repertoire was profiled, and TCRdb retains in-frame clones only, with some absent. The sample comprises 140,000 to 150,000 clones, 75% to 90% of which are singletons, and around 16% rests with the top ten. This TCR was recovered from a human donor with alopecia areata. The sample here was CD8+ T cells sorted from blood, taken at week 0. This chain links TRBV30 with TRBJ2-2; 7 nucleotides agree with TRBD2. CDR3 loop: CAWSVPRGSDTGELFF. The CDR3 DNA follows: TGTGCCTGGAGTGTACCCCGCGGGAGTGACACCGGGGAGCTGTTTTTT.